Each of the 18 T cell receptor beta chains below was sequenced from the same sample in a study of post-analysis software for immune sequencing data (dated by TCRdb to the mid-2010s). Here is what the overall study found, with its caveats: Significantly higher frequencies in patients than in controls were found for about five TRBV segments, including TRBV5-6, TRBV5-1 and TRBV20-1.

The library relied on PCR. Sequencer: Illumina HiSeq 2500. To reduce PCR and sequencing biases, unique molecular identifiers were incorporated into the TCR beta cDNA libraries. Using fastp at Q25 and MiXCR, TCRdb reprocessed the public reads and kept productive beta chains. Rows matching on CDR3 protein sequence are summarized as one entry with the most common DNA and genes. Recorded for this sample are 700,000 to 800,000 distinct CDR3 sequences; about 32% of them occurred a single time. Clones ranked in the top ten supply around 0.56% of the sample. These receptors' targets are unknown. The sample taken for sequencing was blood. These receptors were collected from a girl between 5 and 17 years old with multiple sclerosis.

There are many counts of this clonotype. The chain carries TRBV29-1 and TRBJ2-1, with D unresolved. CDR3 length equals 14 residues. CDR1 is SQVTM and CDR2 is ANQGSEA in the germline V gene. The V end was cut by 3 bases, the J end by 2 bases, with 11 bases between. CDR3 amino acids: CSVERSATYNEQFF. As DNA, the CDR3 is TGCAGCGTTGAGCGGTCCGCCACCTACAATGAGCAGTTCTTC.

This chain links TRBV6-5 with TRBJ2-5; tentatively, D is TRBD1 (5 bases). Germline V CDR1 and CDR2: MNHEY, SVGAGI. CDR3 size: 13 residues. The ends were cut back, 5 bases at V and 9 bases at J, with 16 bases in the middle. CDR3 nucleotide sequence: TGTGCCAGCAGTGACCCATTTTCCAGGGCCCAGTACTTC. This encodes CASSDPFSRAQYF.

CDR3: CASRPAGGSSPLHF. CDR3 nucleotides: TGTGCCAGCAGGCCCGCGGGGGGGAGTTCACCCCTCCACTTT. J is TRBJ1-6 and V is TRBV7-2; tentatively, D is TRBD1 (5 bases). This CDR3 comprises 14 residues. From germline, CDR1 is SGHTA and CDR2 FQGNSA. V was trimmed by 6 bases and J by 9 bases, leaving 15 bases between them.

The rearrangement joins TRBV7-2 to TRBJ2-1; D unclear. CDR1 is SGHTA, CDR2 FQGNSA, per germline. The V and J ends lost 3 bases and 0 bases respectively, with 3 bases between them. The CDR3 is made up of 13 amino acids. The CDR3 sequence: CASSFISYNEQFF. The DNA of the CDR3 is TGTGCCAGCAGCTTTATCTCCTACAATGAGCAGTTCTTC. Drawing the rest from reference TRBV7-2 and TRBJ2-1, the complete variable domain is GAGVSQSPSNKVTEKGKDVELRCDPISGHTALYWYRQSLGQGLEFLIYFQGNSAPDKSGLPSDRFSAERTGGSVSTLTIQRTQQEDSAVYLCASSFISYNEQFFGPGTRLTVL.

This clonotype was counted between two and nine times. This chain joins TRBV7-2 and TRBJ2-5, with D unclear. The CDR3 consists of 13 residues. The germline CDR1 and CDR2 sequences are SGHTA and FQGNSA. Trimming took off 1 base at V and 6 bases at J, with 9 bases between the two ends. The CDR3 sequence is CASSLVPRQTQYF. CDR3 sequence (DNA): TGTGCCAGCAGCTTAGTACCCCGGCAGACCCAGTACTTC.

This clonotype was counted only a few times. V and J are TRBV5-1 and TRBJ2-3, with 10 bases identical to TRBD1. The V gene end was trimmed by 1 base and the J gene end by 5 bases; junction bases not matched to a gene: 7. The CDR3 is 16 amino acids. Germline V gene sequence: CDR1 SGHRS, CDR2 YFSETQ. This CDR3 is CASSLTGQGTLDTQYF. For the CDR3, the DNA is TGCGCCAGCAGCTTGACGGGACAGGGGACTTTAGATACGCAGTATTTT.

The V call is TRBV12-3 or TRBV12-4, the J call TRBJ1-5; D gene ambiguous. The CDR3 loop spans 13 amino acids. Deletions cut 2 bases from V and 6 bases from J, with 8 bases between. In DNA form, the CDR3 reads TGTGCCAGCAGTTTAAAGGGTTTTCAGCCCCAGCATTTT. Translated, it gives CASSLKGFQPQHF.

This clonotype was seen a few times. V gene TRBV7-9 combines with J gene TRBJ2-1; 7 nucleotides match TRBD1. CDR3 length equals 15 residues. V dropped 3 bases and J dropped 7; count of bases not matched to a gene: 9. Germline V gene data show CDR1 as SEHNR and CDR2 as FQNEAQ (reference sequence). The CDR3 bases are TGTGCCAGCAGCTTGGGGACAGCGGTTAATAATGAGCAGTTCTTC. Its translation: CASSLGTAVNNEQFF.

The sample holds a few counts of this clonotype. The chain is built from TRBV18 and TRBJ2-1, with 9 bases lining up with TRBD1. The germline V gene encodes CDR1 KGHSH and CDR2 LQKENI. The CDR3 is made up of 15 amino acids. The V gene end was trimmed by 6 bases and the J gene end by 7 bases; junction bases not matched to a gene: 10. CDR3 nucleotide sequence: TGTGCCAGCTCGGCTGGACAGGGGATCGGTAATGAGCAGTTCTTC. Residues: CASSAGQGIGNEQFF.

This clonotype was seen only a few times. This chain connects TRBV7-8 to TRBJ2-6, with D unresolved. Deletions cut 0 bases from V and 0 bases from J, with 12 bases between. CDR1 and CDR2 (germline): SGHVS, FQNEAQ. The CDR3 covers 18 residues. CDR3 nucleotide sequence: TGTGCCAGCAGCTTAGCCCGTTTCCCAAGCTCTGGGGCCAACGTCCTGACTTTC. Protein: CASSLARFPSSGANVLTF. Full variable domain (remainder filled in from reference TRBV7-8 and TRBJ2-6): GAGVSQSPRYKVAKRGQDVALRCDPISGHVSLFWYQQALGQGPEFLTYFQNEAQLDKSGLPSDRFFAERPEGSVSTLKIQRTQQEDSAVYLCASSLARFPSSGANVLTFGAGSRLTVL.

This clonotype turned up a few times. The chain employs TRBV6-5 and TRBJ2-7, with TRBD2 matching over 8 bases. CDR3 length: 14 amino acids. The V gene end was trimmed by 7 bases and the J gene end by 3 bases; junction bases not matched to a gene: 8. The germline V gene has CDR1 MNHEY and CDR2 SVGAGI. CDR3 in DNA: TGTGCCAGCACCCCCAGCGGGGGCCACTACGAGCAGTACTTC. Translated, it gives CASTPSGGHYEQYF.

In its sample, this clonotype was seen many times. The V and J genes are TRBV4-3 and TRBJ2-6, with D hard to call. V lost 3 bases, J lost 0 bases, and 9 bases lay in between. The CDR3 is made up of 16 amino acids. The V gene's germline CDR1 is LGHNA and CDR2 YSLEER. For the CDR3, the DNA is TGCGCCAGCAGCCAGGATAAGAGCTCTGGGGCCAACGTCCTGACTTTC. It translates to CASSQDKSSGANVLTF.

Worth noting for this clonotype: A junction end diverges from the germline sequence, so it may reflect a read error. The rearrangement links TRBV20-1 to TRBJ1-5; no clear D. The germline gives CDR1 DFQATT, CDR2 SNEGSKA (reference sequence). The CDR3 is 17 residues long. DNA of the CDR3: TGCAGTACTAGAGATCTTGGGCGGGATTTAAGCAATCAGCCCCAGCATTTT. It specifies CSTRDLGRDLSNQPQHF.

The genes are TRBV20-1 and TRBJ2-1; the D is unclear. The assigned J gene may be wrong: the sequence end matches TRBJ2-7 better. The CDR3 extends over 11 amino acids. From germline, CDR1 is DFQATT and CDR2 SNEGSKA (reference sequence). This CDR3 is CSASRRNEQYF. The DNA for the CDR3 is TGCAGTGCTAGTCGCAGGAATGAGCAGTACTTC.

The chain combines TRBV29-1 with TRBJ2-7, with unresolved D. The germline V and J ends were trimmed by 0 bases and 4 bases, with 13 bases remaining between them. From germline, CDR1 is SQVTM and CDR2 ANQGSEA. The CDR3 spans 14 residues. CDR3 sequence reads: CSVEDQAGLYEQYF. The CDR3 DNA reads TGCAGCGTTGAAGATCAGGCCGGGTTGTACGAGCAGTACTTC.

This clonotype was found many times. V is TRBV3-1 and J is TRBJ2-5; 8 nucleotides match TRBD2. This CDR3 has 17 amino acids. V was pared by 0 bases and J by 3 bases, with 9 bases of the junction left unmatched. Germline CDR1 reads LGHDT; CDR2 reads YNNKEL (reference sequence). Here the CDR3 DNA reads TGTGCCAGCAGCCAAGAACGATCGAGCGGGAGCAAAGAGACCCAGTACTTC. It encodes CASSQERSSGSKETQYF.

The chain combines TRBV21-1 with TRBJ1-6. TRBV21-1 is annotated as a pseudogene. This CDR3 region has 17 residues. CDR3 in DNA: TGTGCCAGCAGCAAAGTAGGTCGCAGGGAGGGGAATTCACCCCTCCACTTT. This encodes CASSKVGRREGNSPLHF.

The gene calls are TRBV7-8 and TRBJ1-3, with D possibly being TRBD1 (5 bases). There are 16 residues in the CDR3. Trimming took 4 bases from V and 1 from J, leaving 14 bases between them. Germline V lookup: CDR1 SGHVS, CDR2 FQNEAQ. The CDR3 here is CASSSPGRSSGNTIYF. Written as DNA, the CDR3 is TGTGCCAGCAGCTCGCCGGGACGGAGTTCTGGAAACACCATATATTTT.